This T cell receptor (beta chain) was observed in a study of control samples from healthy donors and cancer patients. J was trimmed by 6 bases and V by 4 bases; bases with no gene match: 6. Germline-derived CDR1 and CDR2 are PRHDT and FYEKMQ (reference sequence). The CDR3 has 14 residues. Measured with immunoSEQ multiplex PCR; TCRdb has only the in-frame clones, and not every one. The sample lists 70,000 to 80,000 clones, roughly 90% occurring once. J is TRBJ2-3 and V is TRBV13; the match to TRBD2 covers 8 bases. What was sequenced was PBMCs. The TCR comes from a woman in her forties or fifties with colorectal cancer. The CDR3 DNA sequence: TGTGCCAGCAGCTCCAGCCGGGGGGGGGATACGCAGTATTTT. Protein: CASSSSRGGDTQYF. The complete variable domain, with remaining parts taken from reference TRBV13 and TRBJ2-3, reads AAGVIQSPRHLIKEKRETATLKCYPIPRHDTVYWYQQGPGQDPQFLISFYEKMQSDKGSIPDRFSAQQFSDYHSELNMSSLELGDSALYFCASSSSRGGDTQYFGPGTRLTVL.